These 9 T cell receptor beta chains came from one sample sequenced in a study of blood T cells in healthy people across ages. Primers used in a second PCR of roughly 6 to 12 cycles were a sample-barcoded 5' primer and a J-beta primer mix. TCRdb independently ran MiXCR on the 5' RACE reads; one entry per CDR3 protein. The sample lists over 1,500,000 distinct CDR3 sequences; about two fifths were seen once. The source material was blood. Receptor source: a human donor in good health.

The rearrangement uses TRBV15 and TRBJ2-1, with 7 bases lining up with TRBD2. The V and J ends lost 0 bases and 7 bases, in that order; junction bases with no gene match: 18. Germline lookup yields CDR1 LNHNV and CDR2 YYDKDF (reference sequence). This CDR3 is built from 19 residues. The CDR3 region is CATSRDRLDFGGGTNEQFF. As DNA, the CDR3 is TGTGCCACCAGCAGAGATCGCCTGGACTTTGGGGGAGGGACTAATGAGCAGTTCTTC.

This clonotype has just a few counts. V gene TRBV29-1 combines with J gene TRBJ1-2; a weak D match, TRBD1 (6 bases). The germline V gene encodes CDR1 SQVTM and CDR2 ANQGSEA. The V gene lost 6 bases and the J gene lost 2 bases, with 13 bases spanning the gap. The CDR3 contains 13 residues. Written as DNA, the CDR3 is TGCAGCGTAACAACAGGGTTCAACTATGGCTACACCTTC. This sequence encodes CSVTTGFNYGYTF.

This chain links TRBV29-1 with TRBJ1-2, with 9 bases that match TRBD1. J gave up 8 bases and V 7 bases, and 17 bases lay outside the gene matches. CDR3 length: 15 residues. The germline gives CDR1 SQVTM, CDR2 ANQGSEA. CDR3 residues: CSDTDRGEESLGYTF. CDR3 nucleotides: TGCAGCGACACGGACAGGGGCGAGGAGTCGTTGGGCTACACCTTC.

This clonotype was observed a handful of times. The gene calls are TRBV5-1 and TRBJ2-3, with a possible D match to TRBD1 (6 bases). V was clipped by 4 bases and J by 6 bases, with 12 bases between them. The CDR3 consists of 13 residues. CDR1 and CDR2 (germline): SGHRS, YFSETQ. The CDR3 here is CASSLEDRDTQYF. The CDR3 DNA reads TGCGCCAGCAGCCTAGAAGACAGGGATACGCAGTATTTT. The full variable domain, its missing parts supplied by reference TRBV5-1 and TRBJ2-3, is KAGVTQTPRYLIKTRGQQVTLSCSPISGHRSVSWYQQTPGQGLQFLFEYFSETQRNKGNFPGRFSGRQFSNSRSEMNVSTLELGDSALYLCASSLEDRDTQYFGPGTRLTVL.

This clonotype was observed a single time. This could be a read error, since a much larger clone is one nucleotide away. The chain carries TRBV20-1 and TRBJ2-4; tentative D call: TRBD1 (5 bases). Germline CDR1 and CDR2: DFQATT and SNEGSKA (reference sequence). The ends were cut back, 3 bases at V and 13 bases at J, with 22 bases in the middle. This CDR3 is 14 amino acids long. The CDR3 loop reads CSARFGGAYNEQYF. The CDR3 DNA follows: TGCAGTGCTAGGTTTGGTGGGGCTTACAATGAGCAGTACTTC.

This rearrangement joins TRBV7-3 to TRBJ2-5, with D possibly matching TRBD2 (5 bases). The end of the DNA aligns better with TRBJ2-7, so the J call may be wrong. Looked up from germline, CDR1 is SGHTA and CDR2 is FQGTGA. This CDR3 spans 14 amino acids. CDR3 region: CASSLRGYGDEQYF. The CDR3 region has the DNA TGTGCCAGCAGCTTAAGAGGGTACGGCGACGAGCAGTACTTC.

The chain employs TRBV12-3 or TRBV12-4 and TRBJ1-2; D not resolved. This CDR3 region has 13 residues. V lost 6 bases to trimming and J lost 2 bases, with 10 bases between them. The CDR3 reads CASSLDWNYGYTF. Here the CDR3 DNA reads TGTGCCAGCAGCCTTGACTGGAACTATGGCTACACCTTC.

In this sample, this clonotype turned up once. This rearrangement joins TRBV25-1 to TRBJ2-7, with a weak D call TRBD2 (6 bases). Deletions cut 10 bases from V and 2 bases from J, with 12 bases between. The length of the CDR3 is 12 residues. The germline V gene has CDR1 MGHDK and CDR2 SYGVNS. This CDR3 reads CATGDSPYEQYF. The CDR3 DNA reads TGTGCCACGGGAGACAGCCCCTACGAGCAGTACTTC.

The genes are TRBV5-1 and TRBJ1-2; 7 nucleotides line up with TRBD1. CDR1 and CDR2 from the germline V gene are SGHRS and YFSETQ. The CDR3 is 14 residues long. The ends lost 2 bases at V and 8 bases at J; junction bases unmatched: 9. The CDR3 coding sequence is TGCGCCAGCAGCTTTTCATCGACAGGGAACGGCTACACCTTC. This encodes CASSFSSTGNGYTF.